This TCR beta chain came from a study of blood T cells in healthy people across ages (dated by TCRdb to between 2014 and 2017). At the level of the whole study: In model experiments, template switching captured roughly one uniquely barcoded TCR beta cDNA molecule for every two T cells. Age-related changes in TCR beta repertoire diversity were measured in the study by deep sequencing normalized with unique cDNA molecular identifiers. The donors were divided into four age groups: young (average around 17 years), middle-aged (roughly 42), aged (roughly 66) and long-lived (about 84). The study analyzed two additional independent replicas of 1 million unique cDNA reads from the same blood draw for two donors, one aged 18 to 30 and one aged 80 or older.

The donors were a few dozen Caucasian individuals from Russia, aged roughly 6 to 90 years, who were systemically healthy. Each donor gave around 9.8 milliliters of peripheral blood, collected into EDTA-treated Vacutainer tubes. Ficoll-Paque density-gradient centrifugation was used to isolate PBMCs, with at least 6.5 million obtained per sample. Trizol reagent was used to extract total RNA from PBMCs, with at least 6 micrograms per sample. For every donor, flow cytometry on a PBMC aliquot measured the percentage of naive CD45RAhigh/CD27high T cells. This clonotype came up many times. Its antigen is unknown. No clone much larger than this one lies a single base away; base qualities are absent. From a lookup of the germline V gene, CDR1 and CDR2 are MDHEN and SYDVKM. At the junction V is shortened by 8 bases and J by 3 bases; bases outside the gene matches: 6. Inclusive of the bounding cysteine and phenylalanine, the CDR3 is 14 residues long. The entry retains the CDR3 DNA only, 42 bases that are in frame from base 1.

Preparation of the library involved 5' RACE. The data were produced on an Illumina HiSeq 2500. A second PCR of about 6 to 11 cycles was performed with a sample-barcoded 5' primer and a J-beta primer mix. Each TCR beta cDNA molecule received a unique molecular identifier from a template-switch 5' adaptor carrying 12 random nucleotides. At least 2.5 million CDR3-containing paired-end reads were obtained from each sample. First-strand cDNA synthesis was performed from all RNA using the Mint cDNA synthesis kit, with priming by a TRBC-specific oligonucleotide. After uracil-DNA glycosylase treatment, a first 18-cycle PCR used universal primers M1SS and BC2_uni_R on all cDNA. The paper's data handling went like this. Normalization of each sample was performed by random selection of 1 million high-quality reads, each carrying a distinct molecular identifier. Instead of being binned into consensus sequences, reads that shared molecular identifiers were thrown out. MiTCR, set to a Q25 quality threshold and the strictest error-elimination algorithm, was used for CDR3 identification, clonotype clustering and error correction. Lower-bound total TCR beta diversity was estimated with a nonparametric unseen species model using Euler transformation. The public sequencing data were trimmed at Q25 with fastp and processed into clonotypes with MiXCR by TCRdb, which kept only in-frame beta chains. Here each entry gathers all rows of one CDR3 protein and keeps the most common genes and DNA. Here the V and J calls rest on TCRdb's processing, not on the authors' analysis. The table for this sample lists hundreds of thousands of distinct CDR3 sequences; about 27% of them were counted only once. Approximately 3.7% of the sample goes to the ten largest clones.

Broader findings and caveats from the paper: Because donor CMV infection status was unknown, age-related changes in expanded clonotypes were potentially confounded. Estimates of total diversity based on one million sequenced T cells were considered lower bounds and underestimates. As age increased, observed TCR beta diversity per million T cells dropped in a roughly linear way, and a significant reduction was already evident by age about 40. Compared with the aged group, the long-lived group had more naive CD4+ T cells, fewer expanded clones and increased TCR diversity, suggesting age selection. There was a strong correlation between observed TCR beta diversity and the percentage of naive T cells measured by flow cytometry. Conclusive comparison of naive and antigen-experienced compartments was prevented by the profiling of bulk unsorted PBMCs.

This same sample was also taken into another study, of T cells of mothers and their children. As the second study states: Nine systemically healthy Caucasian individuals, comprising three mothers and their six children, were included as donors. cDNA synthesis used all of the extracted RNA, with approximately 1.6 ug of RNA in each 15 ul reaction. In the second PCR, sample barcodes and 2-4 random nucleotides were introduced via the M1S primer. Over 9.5 million TCR beta CDR3 reads were obtained for each mother, and 2.5 million to 3.5 million reads were obtained for each child. TCR recombination output is similarly shaped by thymic selection in related and unrelated pairs, with a minor effect exerted by inherited differences. Normalized repertoire overlap was always found to be slightly, but never significantly, higher in related mother-child pairs than in unrelated mother-child pairs. Persistent microchimeric T cell clones were not detected, at a sensitivity of approximately 98 clones per million clonotypes. The study used deep NGS to compare TCR beta repertoires of mothers and children, seeking features distinguishing related mother-child pairs from unrelated individuals. Mothers averaged roughly 36 +/- 4 years of age and children averaged roughly 10 +/- 4 years. After adapter ligation with NEBNext reagents, the libraries were sequenced on Illumina HiSeq 2000 with 100+100 nt paired-end reads. To prevent cross-contamination, the mother and child libraries were prepared one month apart and sequenced in separate runs. For each donor, somewhere between roughly 450,000 and 2,200,000 distinct TCR beta clonotypes were identified. Naive TCR beta clonotypes were estimated from low-frequency clonotypes matched to each donor's FACS-determined naive share, without sorting.

The receptor comes from a boy between 2 and 10 years old in good health. Material for sequencing was blood. The V gene is TRBV28 and the J gene is TRBJ1-2; 10 bases in the middle match TRBD1. The DNA sequence reads TGTGCCAGCGAGACAGGGGGCGCGGACTATGGCTACACCTTC. Translated, this gives CASETGGADYGYTF.